This entry lists 9 T cell receptor beta chains sequenced from one sample in a study of OX40 agonist ivuxolimab in advanced cancers. The protocol was immunoSEQ multiplex PCR, while the TCRdb copy is restricted to in-frame clones and leaves out a portion. The sample consists of some 79,000 clones, approximately 85% of them appearing once. The sample consisted of CD4+ or CD8+ T cells sorted from blood, taken in a trial of the OX40 agonist ivuxolimab. The receptor set was obtained from an adult with an advanced solid tumor such as melanoma, head and neck, liver or kidney cancer.

This clone was observed a few times. The chain couples TRBV2 to TRBJ2-7; no reliable D call. The CDR3 length is 12 residues. Germline V gives CDR1 SNHLY, CDR2 FYNNEI. V lost 1 base to trimming and J lost 4 bases, with 5 bases between them. CDR3 protein: CASSEVLYEQYF. The DNA for the CDR3 is TGTGCCAGCAGTGAAGTCCTATACGAGCAGTACTTC. The full variable domain, completed using reference TRBV2 and TRBJ2-7, is EPEVTQTPSHQVTQMGQEVILRCVPISNHLYFYWYRQILGQKVEFLVSFYNNEISEKSEIFDDQFSVERPDGSNFTLKIRSTKLEDSAMYFCASSEVLYEQYFGPGTRLTVT.

The chain links TRBV5-1 to TRBJ2-1, with 11 bases matching TRBD2. Germline V CDR1 and CDR2: SGHRS, YFSETQ. This CDR3 spans 16 amino acids. V dropped 0 bases and J dropped 7; count of bases not matched to a gene: 6. Here the CDR3 DNA reads TGCGCCAGCAGCTTGGACCCAACTAGCGGGAGTAATGAGCAGTTCTTC. It codes for CASSLDPTSGSNEQFF.

The chain couples TRBV7-6 to TRBJ2-1, with 8 bases fitting TRBD1. The CDR3 runs to 14 residues. The germline CDR1 and CDR2 sequences are SGHVS and FNYEAQ. Trimming at V came to 7 bases and at J to 5 bases, leaving 7 bases not matched to a gene. The CDR3 loop reads CASTLDRENNEQFF. The CDR3 DNA is TGTGCCAGCACCCTGGACAGGGAGAACAATGAGCAGTTCTTC.

The chain links TRBV6-1 to TRBJ2-7; TRBD1 aligns across 8 bases. The V segment lost 6 bases and the J segment 0 bases; nucleotides outside the gene matches: 4. The CDR3 consists of 14 residues. Per the germline V gene, CDR1 is MNHNS and CDR2 is SASEGT. The CDR3 sequence is CASSRDRSSYEQYF. In DNA form, the CDR3 reads TGTGCCAGCAGCAGGGACAGGAGCTCCTACGAGCAGTACTTC.

The chain is built from TRBV5-4 and TRBJ2-7; 8 positions match TRBD2. The CDR3 is made up of 16 amino acids. The germline CDR1 and CDR2 sequences are SGHNT and YYREEE (reference sequence). V gave up 0 bases and J gave up 0 bases; unmatched junction bases: 5. CDR3 bases: TGTGCCAGCAGCTTGGCTGGCGGGACTAGCTCCTACGAGCAGTACTTC. Translation gives CASSLAGGTSSYEQYF.

The chain is built from TRBV14 and TRBJ2-1; 9 positions match TRBD2. J gave up 4 bases and V 4 bases, and 8 bases lay outside the gene matches. The germline gives CDR1 SGHDN, CDR2 FVKESK. This CDR3 contains 16 residues. The CDR3 reads CASSLSGTSRYNEQFF. The CDR3 nucleotides are TGTGCCAGCAGCCTTTCCGGGACTAGCAGATACAATGAGCAGTTCTTC.

V gene TRBV18 combines with J gene TRBJ2-4, with 7 bases lining up with TRBD1. This CDR3 is built from 14 residues. The germline gives CDR1 KGHSH, CDR2 LQKENI. J lost 10 bases, V lost 6 bases, and 12 bases had no gene match. The DNA for the CDR3 is TGTGCCAGCTCTCCCGACAGGGTCCGGTGGATTCAGTACTTC. As protein: CASSPDRVRWIQYF.

J is TRBJ2-1 and V is TRBV19, with 7 bases aligning to TRBD1. The length of the CDR3 is 15 residues. The J segment lost 2 bases and the V segment lost 3 bases, leaving 4 bases of the junction unmatched. Germline assignment: CDR1 LNHDA and CDR2 SQIVND (reference sequence). CDR3 sequence (DNA): TGTGCCAGTAGTATCATTGGGACAGCCTACAATGAGCAGTTCTTC. Amino acid sequence: CASSIIGTAYNEQFF.

This clone has just a few counts. J is TRBJ2-2 and V is TRBV7-3; the match to TRBD2 covers 8 bases. The V segment lost 2 bases and the J segment 5 bases; nucleotides outside the gene matches: 4. Germline-derived CDR1 and CDR2 are SGHTA and FQGTGA. There are 15 residues in the CDR3. For the CDR3, the DNA is TGTGCCAGCAGCTTACTTGCTAGCGGGACCGGGGAGCTGTTTTTT. It yields the protein CASSLLASGTGELFF.